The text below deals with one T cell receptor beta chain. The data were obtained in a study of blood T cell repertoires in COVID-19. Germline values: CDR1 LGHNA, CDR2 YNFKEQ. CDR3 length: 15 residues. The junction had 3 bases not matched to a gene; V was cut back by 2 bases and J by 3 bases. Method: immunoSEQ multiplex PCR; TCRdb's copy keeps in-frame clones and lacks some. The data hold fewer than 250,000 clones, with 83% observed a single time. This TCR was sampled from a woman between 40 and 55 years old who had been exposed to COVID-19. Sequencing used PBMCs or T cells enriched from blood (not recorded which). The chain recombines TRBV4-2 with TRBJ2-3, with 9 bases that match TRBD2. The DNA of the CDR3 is TGTGCCAGCAGCCAAAACGCGGGGGGGACAGATACGCAGTATTTT. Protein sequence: CASSQNAGGTDTQYF.